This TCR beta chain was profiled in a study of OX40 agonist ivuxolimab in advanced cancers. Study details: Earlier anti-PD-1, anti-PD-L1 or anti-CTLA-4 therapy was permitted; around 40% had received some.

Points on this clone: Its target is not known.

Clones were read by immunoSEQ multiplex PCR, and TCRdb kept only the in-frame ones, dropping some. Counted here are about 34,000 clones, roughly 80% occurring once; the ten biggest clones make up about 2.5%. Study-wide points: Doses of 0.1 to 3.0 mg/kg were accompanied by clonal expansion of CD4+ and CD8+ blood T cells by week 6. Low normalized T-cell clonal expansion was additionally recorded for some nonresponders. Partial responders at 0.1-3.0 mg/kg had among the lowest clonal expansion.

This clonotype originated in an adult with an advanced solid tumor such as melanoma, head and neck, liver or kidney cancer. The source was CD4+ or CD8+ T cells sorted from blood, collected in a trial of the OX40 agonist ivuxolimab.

The CDR3 DNA reads as TGTGCCAGCAGCTTAGAGGGACTAGCGCTTACAGATACGCAGTATTTT. It codes for CASSLEGLALTDTQYF. V gene TRBV11-2 combines with J gene TRBJ2-3; TRBD2 matches 10 bases. From germline, CDR1 is SGHAT and CDR2 FQNNGV. V gave up 0 bases and J gave up 3 bases; unmatched junction bases: 3. The CDR3 length is 16 residues.